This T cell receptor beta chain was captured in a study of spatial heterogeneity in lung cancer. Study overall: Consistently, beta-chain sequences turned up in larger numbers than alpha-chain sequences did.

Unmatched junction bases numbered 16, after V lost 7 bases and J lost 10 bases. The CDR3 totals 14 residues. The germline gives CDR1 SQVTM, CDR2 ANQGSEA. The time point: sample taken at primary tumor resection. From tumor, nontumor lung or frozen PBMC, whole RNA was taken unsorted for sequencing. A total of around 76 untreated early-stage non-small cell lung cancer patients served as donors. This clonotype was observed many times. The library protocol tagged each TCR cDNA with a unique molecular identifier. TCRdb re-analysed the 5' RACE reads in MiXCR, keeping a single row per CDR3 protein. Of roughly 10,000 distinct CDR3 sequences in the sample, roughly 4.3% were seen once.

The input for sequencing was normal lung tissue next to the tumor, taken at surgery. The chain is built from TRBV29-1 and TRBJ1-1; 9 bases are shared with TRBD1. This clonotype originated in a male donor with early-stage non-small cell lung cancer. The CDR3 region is CSAPRAATGGLAFF. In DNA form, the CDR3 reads TGCAGCGCCCCTCGAGCGGCGACAGGGGGATTAGCTTTCTTT.